This TCR beta chain is from a study of cytomegalovirus exposure and HLA in healthy donors. Both 60 Vbeta primers and 13 Jbeta primers went into the PCR. The protocol was immunoSEQ multiplex PCR, while the TCRdb copy is restricted to in-frame clones and leaves out a portion. The table records some 150,000 clones, roughly 82% of them present only once. Germline CDR1 is SEHNR and CDR2 is FQNEAQ (reference sequence). This CDR3 contains 16 residues. With V trimmed by 6 bases and J by 5 bases, 10 bases remained unmatched. Study results and caveats: CMV serostatus stood as the only immune exposure information on hand.

As to this clone: The antigen remains unidentified.

The chain has TRBV7-9 and TRBJ2-1; 10 nucleotides align to TRBD2. The TCR was taken from a man aged 45-65 years in good health and CMV-seropositive. Sequencing used PBMCs. CDR3 loop: CASSRLAGEVHNEQFF. CDR3 in DNA: TGTGCCAGCAGTCGCCTAGCGGGAGAGGTCCACAATGAGCAGTTCTTC.